These T cell receptor beta chains were read from a single sample in a study of blood T cell repertoires in COVID-19. Assay: immunoSEQ multiplex PCR; the TCRdb copy retains only in-frame clones and omits some. The sample lists around 100,000 clones; roughly nine tenths were seen once. Source material: peripheral blood. All receptors derive from a man between 60 and 75 years old with acute or convalescent COVID-19. Both conserved end residues are part of each CDR3. Some rows mark clone size as missing; the rest say once, few, many or name a class of expanded clone.

cdr3_length v_call clone_size cdr3_aa
12 TRBV7-9 few CALSLAGQEQYF
18 TRBV27 . CASSLSPPGAYSNQPQHF
15 TRBV19 . CASSVDRGIYNEQFF
16 TRBV30 once CAWARDRGSYNSPLHF
12 TRBV10-3 . CAIGGSTDTQYF
15 TRBV4-1 . CASSQDKGVGNTIYF
14 TRBV30 . CAWTSDRGSRGYTF
15 TRBV2 . CASSRTGAANYGYTF
14 TRBV15 . CATSKGLNTGELFF
17 TRBV18 . CASSPLPRQGLNTEAFF
11 TRBV30 . CAWSQGAQAFF
12 TRBV12-3/TRBV12-4 . CASSPLGGEQFF
15 TRBV3-1/TRBV3-2 once CASSQTGGPTDTQYF
14 TRBV7-2 . CASSLGGPGYGYTF
15 TRBV3-1/TRBV3-2 . CASSQVQGRAGELFF
13 TRBV7-9 . CASSPRHGEKLFF
15 TRBV18 few CASSPTSGETDTQYF
14 TRBV5-1 . CASKIDLAKNIQYF
15 TRBV25-1 . CASSVGTTNTGELFF